This TCR beta chain was recovered during a study of blood T cell repertoires in COVID-19. The method was immunoSEQ multiplex PCR; TCRdb's version includes in-frame clones alone and lacks a portion of them. The sample has some 180,000 clones, around 89% seen once. The J segment lost 5 bases and the V segment lost 5 bases, leaving 3 bases of the junction unmatched. The CDR3 runs 13 residues. CDR1 and CDR2 (germline): SGHTA, FQGTGA. This clone was picked up one time. The receptor comes from a man in his forties or fifties who had recovered from COVID-19. The V call is TRBV7-3, the J call TRBJ2-1, with 7 positions matching TRBD2. Input material: peripheral blood. CDR3 loop: CASSQSGNNEQFF. The CDR3 DNA sequence: TGTGCCAGCAGCCAGAGCGGGAACAATGAGCAGTTCTTC.